Shown below are 13 T cell receptor beta chains from a single sample sequenced in a study of tumor T cells in aggressive B-cell lymphoma (dated by TCRdb to between 2016 and 2019). The library was made by the immunoSEQ multiplex PCR assay. What TCRdb holds here is the immuneACCESS table cut down to in-frame rearrangements. Part of the clones is not present; checked against another copy, under half of the missing clones reflect an unresolved V gene, and the others are unexplained. Present in this sample are 8,500 to 14,000 clones, roughly 90% of which were seen just once. The top ten clones comprise 2% to 2.5% of the sample. Sequencing used tumor tissue. These receptors were collected from an adult with diffuse large B cell lymphoma.

This chain links TRBV27 with TRBJ1-1, with D possibly TRBD1 on 6 matching bases. Trimming cost V 4 bases and J 3 bases, with 12 bases left between them. Looked up from germline, CDR1 is MNHEY and CDR2 is SMNVEV (reference sequence). CDR3 length equals 14 residues. CDR3 in amino acids: CASSSQGLHTEAFF. The CDR3 region has the DNA TGTGCCAGCAGTTCCCAGGGGCTGCACACTGAAGCTTTCTTT.

The V call is TRBV7-2, the J call TRBJ1-4, with a weak D call TRBD1 (6 bases). V was shortened by 3 bases and J by 6 bases, with 11 bases between the two germline ends. The CDR3 has 14 residues. Germline CDR1 and CDR2: SGHTA and FQGNSA. The CDR3 DNA reads as TGTGCCAGCAGCTTCCCGGACAGTCATGAAAAACTGTTTTTT. The encoded protein is CASSFPDSHEKLFF. Drawing the rest from reference TRBV7-2 and TRBJ1-4, the complete variable domain is GAGVSQSPSNKVTEKGKDVELRCDPISGHTALYWYRQSLGQGLEFLIYFQGNSAPDKSGLPSDRFSAERTGGSVSTLTIQRTQQEDSAVYLCASSFPDSHEKLFFGSGTQLSVL.

This rearrangement joins TRBV28 to TRBJ2-3; 12 nucleotides match TRBD2. V was pared by 5 bases and J by 8 bases, with 11 bases of the junction left unmatched. CDR3 length: 16 amino acids. CDR1 and CDR2 from the germline V gene are MDHEN and SYDVKM. CDR3 protein: CASSERLAGVSGTQYF. DNA of the CDR3: TGTGCCAGCAGTGAAAGACTAGCGGGAGTCTCAGGTACGCAGTATTTT. Full variable domain (rest looked up from reference TRBV28 and TRBJ2-3): DVKVTQSSRYLVKRTGEKVFLECVQDMDHENMFWYRQDPGLGLRLIYFSYDVKMKEKGDIPEGYSVSREKKERFSLILESASTNQTSMYLCASSERLAGVSGTQYFGPGTRLTVL.

This clone was seen a single time. V and J are TRBV5-4 and TRBJ2-5; weak D call: TRBD1 (5 bases). Germline CDR1 reads SGHNT; CDR2 reads YYREEE (reference sequence). Trimming shortened V by 7 bases and J by 3 bases, and 16 bases separated the two germline ends. The CDR3 has 14 residues. For the CDR3, the DNA is TGTGCCAGCGGCTGGGGCGTGACAGAAGAGACCCAGTACTTC. Translated: CASGWGVTEETQYF.

The chain couples TRBV5-1 to TRBJ1-6; D unresolved. This CDR3 comprises 16 residues. The V end lost 0 bases, the J end lost 10 bases, and 17 bases lay between the germline ends. CDR1 and CDR2 (germline): SGHRS, YFSETQ. CDR3 in DNA: TGCGCCAGCAGCTTGGGTCACGCGGGCGTTTCCTCACCCCTCCACTTT. Translating gives CASSLGHAGVSSPLHF.

The genes are TRBV7-9 and TRBJ1-3; no clear D gene. V was pared by 7 bases and J by 1 base, with 14 bases between. Germline V gene lookup returns CDR1 SEHNR and CDR2 FQNEAQ (reference sequence). This CDR3 is 15 amino acids long. CDR3 protein: CASTEPQRSGNTIYF. Written as DNA, the CDR3 is TGTGCCAGCACCGAACCCCAGAGGTCTGGAAACACCATATATTTT.

The gene calls are TRBV6-1 and TRBJ1-1, with unresolved D. Germline V gene data show CDR1 as MNHNS and CDR2 as SASEGT. Trimming cost V 4 bases and J 6 bases, with 12 bases left between them. The CDR3 has 13 amino acids. The CDR3 coding sequence is TGTGCCAGCAGTGGTCTGCGAGGTGCTGAAGCTTTCTTT. As protein: CASSGLRGAEAFF.

This clone was picked up one time. This rearrangement joins TRBV19 to TRBJ2-2, with 10 bases lining up with TRBD2. Germline loops: CDR1 LNHDA, CDR2 SQIVND (reference sequence). The CDR3 covers 16 residues. V shed 3 bases, J shed 4 bases, and the junction held 5 bases outside the gene matches. For the CDR3, the DNA is TGTGCCAGTAGTATCCGAGCGGGAGGGCTCACCGGGGAGCTGTTTTTT. Translated: CASSIRAGGLTGELFF.

The genes are TRBV7-6 and TRBJ2-5; 9 bases align to TRBD2. Germline V gene sequence: CDR1 SGHVS, CDR2 FNYEAQ. The V and J ends lost 4 bases and 4 bases, in that order; junction bases with no gene match: 4. The CDR3 spans 14 residues. The CDR3 DNA reads TGTGCCAGCAGCTCGCTTAGCGGGAGAGAGACCCAGTACTTC. Its translation: CASSSLSGRETQYF.

V gene TRBV29-1 combines with J gene TRBJ2-2, with D unclear. Germline V CDR1 and CDR2: SQVTM, ANQGSEA. The CDR3 has 11 amino acids. Trimming took off 6 bases at V and 3 bases at J, with 5 bases between the two ends. The CDR3 spells CSVADTGELFF. CDR3 bases: TGCAGCGTGGCGGACACCGGGGAGCTGTTTTTT.

This clone was detected once. CDR3 sequence: CASTGIANTGELFF. The CDR3 nucleotides read TGCGCCAGCACGGGGATCGCGAACACCGGGGAGCTGTTTTTT. The chain joins TRBV10-2 to TRBJ2-2; D possibly corresponds to TRBD2 (5 bases). The CDR3 length is 14 residues. V was pared by 7 bases and J by 0 bases, with 9 bases between. Germline CDR1 reads WSHSY; CDR2 reads SAAADI.

Notes on this clone: The junction and the germline gene differ at one end; a read error may be behind it. The chain has TRBV5-4 and TRBJ2-5; TRBD2 might be the D (6 bases). This CDR3 region has 13 residues. CDR1 is SGHNT, CDR2 YYREEE, per germline (reference sequence). This CDR3 is CASSLTSSETQHF. In DNA, the CDR3 is TGTGCCAGCAGCTTGACTAGCTCAGAGACCCAGCACTTC.

The V gene is TRBV6-5, the J gene TRBJ2-1, with 8 bases identical to TRBD2. The germline CDR1 and CDR2 sequences are MNHEY and SVGAGI. The CDR3 is 15 residues long. Unmatched junction bases numbered 6, after V lost 2 bases and J lost 6 bases. The CDR3, as DNA: TGTGCCAGCAGTTACGGGCTAGCGGGCGTCAATGAGCAGTTCTTC. Translating gives CASSYGLAGVNEQFF.